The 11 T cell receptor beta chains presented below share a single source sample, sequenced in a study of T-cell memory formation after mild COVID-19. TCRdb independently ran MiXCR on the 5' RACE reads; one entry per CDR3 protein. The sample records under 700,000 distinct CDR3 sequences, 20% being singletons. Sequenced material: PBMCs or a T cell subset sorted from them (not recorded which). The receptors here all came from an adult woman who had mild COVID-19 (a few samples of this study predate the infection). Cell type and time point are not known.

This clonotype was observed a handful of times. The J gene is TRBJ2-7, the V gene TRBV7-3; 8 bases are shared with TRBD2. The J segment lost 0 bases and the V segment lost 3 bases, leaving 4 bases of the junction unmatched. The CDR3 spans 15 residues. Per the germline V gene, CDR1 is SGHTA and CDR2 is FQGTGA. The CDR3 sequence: CASSFSGGSSYEQYF. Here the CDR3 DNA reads TGTGCCAGCAGCTTTTCGGGAGGGAGCTCCTACGAGCAGTACTTC.

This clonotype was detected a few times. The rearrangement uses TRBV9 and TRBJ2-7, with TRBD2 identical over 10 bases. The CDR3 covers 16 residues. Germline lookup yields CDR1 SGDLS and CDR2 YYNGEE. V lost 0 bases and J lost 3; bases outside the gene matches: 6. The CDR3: CASSVGASGSYYEQYF. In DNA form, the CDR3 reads TGTGCCAGCAGCGTAGGGGCTAGCGGGAGCTACTACGAGCAGTACTTC.

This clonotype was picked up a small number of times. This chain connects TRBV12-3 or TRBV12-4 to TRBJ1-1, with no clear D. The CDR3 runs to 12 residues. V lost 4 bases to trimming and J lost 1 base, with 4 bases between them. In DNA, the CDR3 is TGTGCCAGCAGTTCTACGAACACTGAAGCTTTCTTT. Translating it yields CASSSTNTEAFF.

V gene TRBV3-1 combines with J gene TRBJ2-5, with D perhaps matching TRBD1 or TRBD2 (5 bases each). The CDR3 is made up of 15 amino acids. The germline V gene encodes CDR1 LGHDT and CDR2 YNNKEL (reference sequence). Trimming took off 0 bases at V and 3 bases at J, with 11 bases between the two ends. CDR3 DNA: TGTGCCAGCAGCCAAGACGCGGTGGGGGAAGAGACCCAGTACTTC. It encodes CASSQDAVGEETQYF.

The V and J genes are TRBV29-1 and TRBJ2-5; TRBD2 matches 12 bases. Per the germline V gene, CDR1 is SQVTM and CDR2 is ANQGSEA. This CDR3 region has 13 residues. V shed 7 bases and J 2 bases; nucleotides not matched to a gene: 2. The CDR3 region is CSGLAGVQETQYF. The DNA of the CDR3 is TGCAGCGGACTAGCGGGAGTTCAAGAGACCCAGTACTTC. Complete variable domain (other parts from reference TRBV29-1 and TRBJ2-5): SAVISQKPSRDICQRGTSLTIQCQVDSQVTMMFWYRQQPGQSLTLIATANQGSEATYESGFVIDKFPISRPNLTFSTLTVSNMSPEDSSIYLCSGLAGVQETQYFGPGTRLLVL.

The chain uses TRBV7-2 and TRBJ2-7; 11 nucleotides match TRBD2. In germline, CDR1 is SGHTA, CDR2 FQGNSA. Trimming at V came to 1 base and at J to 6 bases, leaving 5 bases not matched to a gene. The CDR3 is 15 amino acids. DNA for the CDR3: TGTGCCAGCAGCTTAGAACTAGCGGGAGCTTTCGAGCAGTACTTC. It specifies CASSLELAGAFEQYF.

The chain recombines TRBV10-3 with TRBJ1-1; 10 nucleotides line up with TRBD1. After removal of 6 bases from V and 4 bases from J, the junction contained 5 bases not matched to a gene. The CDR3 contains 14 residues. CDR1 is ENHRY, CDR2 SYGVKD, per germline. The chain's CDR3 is CAISGTGVATEAFF. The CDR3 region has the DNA TGTGCCATCAGCGGGACAGGGGTTGCCACTGAAGCTTTCTTT.

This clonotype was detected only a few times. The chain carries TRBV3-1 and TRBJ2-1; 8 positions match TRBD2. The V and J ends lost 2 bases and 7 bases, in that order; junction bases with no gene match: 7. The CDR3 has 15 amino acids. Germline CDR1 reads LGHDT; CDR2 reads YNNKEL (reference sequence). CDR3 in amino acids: CASSQPGLVFNEQFF. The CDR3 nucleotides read TGTGCCAGCAGCCAACCGGGACTAGTGTTTAATGAGCAGTTCTTC.

CDR3 region: CASSLVRREPQHF. The CDR3 region has the DNA TGTGCCAGCAGCTTAGTTAGGAGGGAGCCCCAGCATTTT. The genes are TRBV7-2 and TRBJ1-5; D gene ambiguous. In germline, CDR1 is SGHTA, CDR2 FQGNSA. The CDR3 is 13 amino acids. Trimming removed 1 base from V and 8 bases from J, with 9 bases in between.

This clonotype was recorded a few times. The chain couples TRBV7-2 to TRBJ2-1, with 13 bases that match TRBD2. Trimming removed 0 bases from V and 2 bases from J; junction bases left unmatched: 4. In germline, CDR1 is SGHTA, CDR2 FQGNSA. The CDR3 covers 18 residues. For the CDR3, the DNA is TGTGCCAGCAGCTTAGCGCTAACTAGCGGGGGGGCCTACAATGAGCAGTTCTTC. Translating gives CASSLALTSGGAYNEQFF.

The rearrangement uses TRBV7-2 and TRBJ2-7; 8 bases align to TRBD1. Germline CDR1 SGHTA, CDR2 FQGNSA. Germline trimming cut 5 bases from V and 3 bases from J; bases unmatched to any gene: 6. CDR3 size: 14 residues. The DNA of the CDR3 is TGTGCCAGCAGCCCATGGACAGGGATCTACGAGCAGTACTTC. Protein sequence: CASSPWTGIYEQYF. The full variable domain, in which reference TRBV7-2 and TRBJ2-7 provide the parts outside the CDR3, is GAGVSQSPSNKVTEKGKDVELRCDPISGHTALYWYRQSLGQGLEFLIYFQGNSAPDKSGLPSDRFSAERTGGSVSTLTIQRTQQEDSAVYLCASSPWTGIYEQYFGPGTRLTVT.